What follows is one T cell receptor (beta chain) and its context. Antigen unknown. The PCR was carried out with 60 Vbeta primers and 13 Jbeta primers. Sequencing was performed with immunoSEQ multiplex PCR; in TCRdb, only in-frame clones are kept and a portion is missing. The table has more than 150,000 clones, more than 75% seen once; the top ten hold 1.5%. CDR1 and CDR2 (germline): SGHRS, YFSETQ. The V end was cut by 0 bases, the J end by 5 bases, with 12 bases between. This CDR3 contains 15 residues. This sample was included in a study of cytomegalovirus exposure and HLA in healthy donors. General observations from the study: Reportedly, diagnosis of cytomegalovirus status by the classifier showed high specificity and sensitivity. Several top significant clusters appeared, in a later analysis, to be linked to common viral pathogens.

This receptor was taken from a man in his forties or fifties in good health and CMV-seronegative. The rearrangement joins TRBV5-1 to TRBJ2-1; D is possibly TRBD2 (5 bases). Sequenced sample: PBMCs. The CDR3 sequence: CASSLGRASNNEQFF. Here the CDR3 DNA reads TGCGCCAGCAGCTTGGGTCGGGCTAGCAACAATGAGCAGTTCTTC. Combining the CDR3 with reference TRBV5-1 and TRBJ2-1 gives the whole variable domain KAGVTQTPRYLIKTRGQQVTLSCSPISGHRSVSWYQQTPGQGLQFLFEYFSETQRNKGNFPGRFSGRQFSNSRSEMNVSTLELGDSALYLCASSLGRASNNEQFFGPGTRLTVL.